These 19 T cell receptor beta chains originate from one sample sequenced in a study of cytomegalovirus exposure and HLA in healthy donors. Use of 60 Vbeta and 13 Jbeta primers characterized the PCR. The method was immunoSEQ multiplex PCR; TCRdb's version includes in-frame clones alone and lacks a portion of them. The sample includes about 130,000 clones, 75% to 90% seen only once; the top ten take around 19%. The sequenced material came from PBMCs. The source is a man aged 18 to 29 in good health and CMV-seropositive.

This clone was detected only once. In DNA, the CDR3 is TGCAGCGTTGTAGCGGGGGGCTACGAGCAGTACTTC. Protein sequence: CSVVAGGYEQYF. The V gene is TRBV29-1, the J gene TRBJ2-7; 10 positions agree with TRBD2. The ends lost 4 bases at V and 3 bases at J; junction bases unmatched: 0. Germline assignment: CDR1 SQVTM and CDR2 ANQGSEA. The CDR3 is 12 amino acids.

This clone is a singleton in its sample. The chain carries TRBV4-1 and TRBJ2-1, with D perhaps matching TRBD1 (6 bases). The CDR3 runs 13 residues. V was pared by 3 bases and J by 8 bases, with 11 bases between. Germline V lookup: CDR1 MGHRA, CDR2 YSYEKL. The CDR3 sequence: CASSHVAGDEQFF. In DNA, the CDR3 is TGCGCCAGCAGCCATGTGGCAGGGGATGAGCAGTTCTTC.

V and J are TRBV27 and TRBJ1-2, with TRBD1 matching 7 bases. V lost 10 bases and J lost 5; bases outside the gene matches: 16. This CDR3 has 15 residues. Germline V gene sequence: CDR1 MNHEY, CDR2 SMNVEV (reference sequence). The CDR3 region has the DNA TGTGCCACCCTAATCCCCCAAGGCAGGGGGTATGGCTACACCTTC. As protein: CATLIPQGRGYGYTF.

The chain couples TRBV2 to TRBJ2-1, with 7 bases that match TRBD1. The CDR3 extends over 15 amino acids. V gave up 5 bases and J gave up 0 bases; unmatched junction bases: 4. The germline CDR1 and CDR2 sequences are SNHLY and FYNNEI. Here the CDR3 DNA reads TGTGCCAGCAGTTTACGGGACAGCTCCTACAATGAGCAGTTCTTC. Residues: CASSLRDSSYNEQFF. Based on the CDR3 plus reference TRBV2 and TRBJ2-1, the full variable domain is EPEVTQTPSHQVTQMGQEVILRCVPISNHLYFYWYRQILGQKVEFLVSFYNNEISEKSEIFDDQFSVERPDGSNFTLKIRSTKLEDSAMYFCASSLRDSSYNEQFFGPGTRLTVL.

The chain joins TRBV9 to TRBJ2-3; TRBD2 aligns across 7 bases. The V gene's germline CDR1 is SGDLS and CDR2 YYNGEE. The CDR3 extends over 15 amino acids. Trimming at V came to 1 base and at J to 2 bases, leaving 4 bases not matched to a gene. The CDR3 region is CASSVTSAYTDTQYF. The CDR3 coding sequence is TGTGCCAGCAGCGTAACTAGCGCCTACACAGATACGCAGTATTTT.

CDR3 region: CASRVTSGGTGANVLTF. Written as DNA, the CDR3 is TGCGCCAGCAGGGTGACTAGCGGGGGGACGGGGGCCAACGTCCTGACTTTC. The J gene is TRBJ2-6, the V gene TRBV4-1; 13 bases are a match to TRBD2. With V trimmed by 6 bases and J by 4 bases, 6 bases remained unmatched. The CDR3 loop spans 17 amino acids. Germline CDR1 is MGHRA and CDR2 is YSYEKL.

The chain combines TRBV30 with TRBJ2-2; 8 bases line up with TRBD2. The CDR3 runs 15 residues. Germline CDR1 GTSNPN, CDR2 SVGIG (reference sequence). The ends lost 0 bases at V and 8 bases at J; junction bases unmatched: 8. CDR3 DNA sequence: TGTGCCTGGAGTGTTCCCGGTCTAGCGGGTGGGGAGCTGTTTTTT. The encoded protein is CAWSVPGLAGGELFF.

The rearrangement links TRBV7-9 to TRBJ2-1, with 11 bases aligning to TRBD2. V lost 4 bases, J lost 5 bases, and 10 bases stayed unmatched. Per germline, CDR1 SEHNR and CDR2 FQNEAQ (reference sequence). The CDR3 covers 17 residues. As DNA, the CDR3 is TGTGCCAGCAGCTCCGCGGTAGCGGGGGGGCCCCACAATGAGCAGTTCTTC. It is translated as CASSSAVAGGPHNEQFF.

The chain links TRBV6-5 to TRBJ1-2, with TRBD1 identical over 9 bases. Unmatched junction bases numbered 4, after V lost 4 bases and J lost 1 base. Looked up from germline, CDR1 is MNHEY and CDR2 is SVGAGI. This CDR3 has 15 amino acids. The CDR3 loop is CASSFDRGSNYGYTF. In DNA form, the CDR3 reads TGTGCCAGCAGTTTCGACAGGGGGAGTAACTATGGCTACACCTTC.

V usage is TRBV9 and J usage is TRBJ2-3; D uncertain. Per germline, CDR1 SGDLS and CDR2 YYNGEE. The V gene lost 3 bases and the J gene lost 0 bases, with 8 bases spanning the gap. This CDR3 is 14 amino acids long. In DNA, the CDR3 is TGTGCCAGCAGCGGACTTTCTAGCACAGATACGCAGTATTTT. Protein: CASSGLSSTDTQYF.

The chain employs TRBV6-6 and TRBJ2-3, with 8 bases fitting TRBD1. From germline, CDR1 is MNHNY and CDR2 SVGAGI (reference sequence). V was clipped by 2 bases and J by 3 bases; unmatched bases: 7. This CDR3 contains 16 residues. DNA of the CDR3: TGTGCCAGCAGTTACCGACAGGGGCCAGGGACAGATACGCAGTATTTT. Translating gives CASSYRQGPGTDTQYF.

In its sample, this clone was seen a few times. CDR3: CASSPGQPRETQYF. DNA of the CDR3: TGTGCCAGCAGCCCGGGACAGCCCAGGGAGACCCAGTACTTC. The chain uses TRBV5-8 and TRBJ2-5; 7 bases are a match to TRBD1. Trimming took 4 bases from V and 5 from J; bases not matched to a gene: 8. The CDR3 contains 14 residues. The germline V gene encodes CDR1 SGHTS and CDR2 YDEGEE.

The V call is TRBV4-2, the J call TRBJ2-7; TRBD2 might be the D (6 bases). Germline V gives CDR1 LGHNA, CDR2 YNFKEQ. V was trimmed by 2 bases and J by 6 bases, leaving 14 bases between them. The CDR3 loop spans 14 amino acids. This CDR3 reads CASSQIGTEGEQYF. CDR3 coding DNA: TGTGCCAGCAGCCAAATAGGGACGGAGGGCGAGCAGTACTTC.

The chain is built from TRBV18 and TRBJ1-1; D unclear. Trimming took 2 bases from V and 6 from J, leaving 13 bases between them. Germline values: CDR1 KGHSH, CDR2 LQKENI. CDR3 size: 14 residues. In DNA form, the CDR3 reads TGTGCCAGCTCACCAGGGGATGGGAGCGCTGAAGCTTTCTTT. Translation: CASSPGDGSAEAFF.

The V and J genes are TRBV9 and TRBJ2-1, with a tentative D call TRBD2 (6 bases). V lost 4 bases and J 2 bases, leaving 16 bases between the germline ends. The CDR3 has 16 residues. The germline V gene has CDR1 SGDLS and CDR2 YYNGEE. The CDR3 loop is CASSPPGRGAYNEQFF. The CDR3 DNA follows: TGTGCCAGCAGCCCCCCTGGGCGGGGAGCCTACAATGAGCAGTTCTTC.

This sequence joins TRBV6-5 and TRBJ1-2; D perhaps matches TRBD1 (6 bases). Trimming removed 8 bases at V and 4 bases at J, with 14 bases between. CDR1 is MNHEY, CDR2 SVGAGI, per germline. The CDR3 extends over 13 amino acids. The CDR3 region has the DNA TGTGCCAGCGGGTCCGGGACACCCTATGGCTACACCTTC. Amino acids: CASGSGTPYGYTF.

The chain has TRBV6-5 and TRBJ2-5, with D perhaps TRBD2 (5 bases). Gene TRBJ2-7 matches the end of the DNA better, so the J call may be wrong. Looked up from germline, CDR1 is MNHEY and CDR2 is SVGAGI. The CDR3 sequence is 13 residues long. CDR3 protein: CASSIGSSYEQYF. The CDR3, as DNA: TGTGCCAGTTCGATAGGGAGCTCCTACGAGCAGTACTTC.

A single count supports this clone. The chain employs TRBV4-2 and TRBJ2-5; 11 nucleotides line up with TRBD1. The tail of the sequence fits TRBJ2-7 better, so the J call may be wrong. Germline-derived CDR1 and CDR2 are LGHNA and YNFKEQ. The CDR3 is made up of 15 amino acids. DNA of the CDR3: TGTGCCAGCAGCCAAGCTGGGACAGGGGGGGTCGAGCAGTACTTC. It is translated as CASSQAGTGGVEQYF.

The CDR3 nucleotides read TGCAGCGTTGAGGGGCGTCAGGCCGACACTGAAGCTTTCTTT. Translating it yields CSVEGRQADTEAFF. V usage is TRBV29-1 and J usage is TRBJ1-1; a weak D match, TRBD1 (5 bases). This CDR3 has 14 amino acids. Germline lookup yields CDR1 SQVTM and CDR2 ANQGSEA. V lost 3 bases to trimming and J lost 3 bases, with 14 bases between them.